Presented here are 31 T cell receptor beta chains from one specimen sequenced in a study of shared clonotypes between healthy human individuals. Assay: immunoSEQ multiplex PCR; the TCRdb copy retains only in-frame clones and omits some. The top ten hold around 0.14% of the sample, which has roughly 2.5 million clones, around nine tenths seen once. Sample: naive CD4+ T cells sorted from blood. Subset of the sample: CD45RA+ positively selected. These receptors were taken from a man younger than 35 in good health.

This chain's CDR3 is CASSPGGGSRYEQYF. CDR3 DNA: TGTGCCAGCAGCCCCGGGGGGGGAAGTCGGTACGAGCAGTACTTC. V and J are TRBV5-4 and TRBJ2-7; 8 nucleotides align to TRBD2. The V and J ends lost 4 bases and 4 bases, in that order; junction bases with no gene match: 10. Per the germline V gene, CDR1 is SGHNT and CDR2 is YYREEE (reference sequence). CDR3 size: 15 residues.

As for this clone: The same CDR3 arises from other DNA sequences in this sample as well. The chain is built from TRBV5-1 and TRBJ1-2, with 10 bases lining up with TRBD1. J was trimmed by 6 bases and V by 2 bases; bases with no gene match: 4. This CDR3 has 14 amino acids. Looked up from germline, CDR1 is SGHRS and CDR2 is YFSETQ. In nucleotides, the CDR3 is TGCGCCAGCAGCTTCACCGGACAGGGGGATGGCTACACCTTC. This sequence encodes CASSFTGQGDGYTF.

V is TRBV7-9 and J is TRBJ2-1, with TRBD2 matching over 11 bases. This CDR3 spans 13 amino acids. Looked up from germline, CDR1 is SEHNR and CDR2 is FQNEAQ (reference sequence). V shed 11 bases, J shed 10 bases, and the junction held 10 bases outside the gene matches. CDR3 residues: CAGGTSGQQEQFF. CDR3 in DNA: TGTGCCGGTGGGACTAGCGGACAACAGGAGCAGTTCTTC.

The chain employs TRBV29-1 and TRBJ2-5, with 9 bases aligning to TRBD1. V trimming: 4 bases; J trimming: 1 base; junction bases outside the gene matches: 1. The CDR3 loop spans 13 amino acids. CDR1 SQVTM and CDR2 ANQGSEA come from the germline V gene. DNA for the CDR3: TGCAGCGTTGGACAGGGGGGCCAAGAGACCCAGTACTTC. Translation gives CSVGQGGQETQYF.

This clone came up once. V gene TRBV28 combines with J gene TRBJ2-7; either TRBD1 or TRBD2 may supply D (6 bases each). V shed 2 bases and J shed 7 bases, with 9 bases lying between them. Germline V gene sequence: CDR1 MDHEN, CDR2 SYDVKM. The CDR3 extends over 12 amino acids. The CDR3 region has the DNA TGTGCCAGCAGTTTACAAGGGGGGGAGCAGTACTTC. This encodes CASSLQGGEQYF.

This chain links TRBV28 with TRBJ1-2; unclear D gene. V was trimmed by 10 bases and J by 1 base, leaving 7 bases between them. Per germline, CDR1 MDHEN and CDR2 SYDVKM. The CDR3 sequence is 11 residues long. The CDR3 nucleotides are TGTGCCATCGCCGGTAACTATGGCTACACCTTC. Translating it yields CAIAGNYGYTF.

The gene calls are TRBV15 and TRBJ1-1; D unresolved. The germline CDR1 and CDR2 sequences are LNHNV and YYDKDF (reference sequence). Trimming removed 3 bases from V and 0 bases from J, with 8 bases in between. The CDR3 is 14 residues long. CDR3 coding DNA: TGTGCCACCAGCAGTGCGAATATGAACACTGAAGCTTTCTTT. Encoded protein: CATSSANMNTEAFF. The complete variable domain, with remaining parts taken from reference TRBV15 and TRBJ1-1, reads DAMVIQNPRYQVTQFGKPVTLSCSQTLNHNVMYWYQQKSSQAPKLLFHYYDKDFNNEADTPDNFQSRRPNTSFCFLDIRSPGLGDTAMYLCATSSANMNTEAFFGQGTRLTVV.

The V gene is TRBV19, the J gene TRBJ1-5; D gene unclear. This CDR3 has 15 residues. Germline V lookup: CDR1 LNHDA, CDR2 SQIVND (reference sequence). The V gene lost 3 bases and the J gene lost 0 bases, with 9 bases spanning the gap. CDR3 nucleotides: TGTGCCAGTAGTATCCAGGTTTATAGCAATCAGCCCCAGCATTTT. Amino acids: CASSIQVYSNQPQHF.

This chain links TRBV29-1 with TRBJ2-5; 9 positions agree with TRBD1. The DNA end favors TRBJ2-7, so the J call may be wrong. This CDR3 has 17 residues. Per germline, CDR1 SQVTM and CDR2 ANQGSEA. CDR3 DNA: TGCAGCGTCGTCCCGGGACAGGGTTCAGGGAGAACCTACGAGCAGTACTTC. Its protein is CSVVPGQGSGRTYEQYF.

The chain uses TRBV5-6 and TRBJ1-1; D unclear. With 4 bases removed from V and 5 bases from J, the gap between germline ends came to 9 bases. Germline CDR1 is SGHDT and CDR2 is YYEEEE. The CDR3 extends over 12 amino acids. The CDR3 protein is CASSPGVTEAFF. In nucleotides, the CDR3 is TGTGCCAGCAGCCCGGGCGTGACTGAAGCTTTCTTT.

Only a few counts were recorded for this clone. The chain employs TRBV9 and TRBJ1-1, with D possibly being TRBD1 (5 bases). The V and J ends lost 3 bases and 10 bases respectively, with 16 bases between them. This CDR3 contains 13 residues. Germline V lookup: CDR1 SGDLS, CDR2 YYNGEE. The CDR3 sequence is CASSGGTLGAAFF. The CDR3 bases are TGTGCCAGCAGCGGCGGGACTCTCGGAGCAGCTTTCTTT.

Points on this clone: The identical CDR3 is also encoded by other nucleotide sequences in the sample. This CDR3 reads CASSTRDRNTEAFF. The CDR3 DNA reads as TGTGCCAGTAGTACCCGGGACAGGAACACTGAAGCTTTCTTT. V and J are TRBV19 and TRBJ1-1; 7 bases align to TRBD1. Germline V gene sequence: CDR1 LNHDA, CDR2 SQIVND (reference sequence). V was clipped by 4 bases and J by 1 base; unmatched bases: 3. This CDR3 comprises 14 residues.

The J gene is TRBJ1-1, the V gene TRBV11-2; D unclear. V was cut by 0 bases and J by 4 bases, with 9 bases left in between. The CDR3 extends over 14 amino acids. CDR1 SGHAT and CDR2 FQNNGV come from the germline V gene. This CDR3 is CASSLEGSGTEAFF. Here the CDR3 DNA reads TGTGCCAGCAGCTTAGAAGGGTCAGGCACTGAAGCTTTCTTT.

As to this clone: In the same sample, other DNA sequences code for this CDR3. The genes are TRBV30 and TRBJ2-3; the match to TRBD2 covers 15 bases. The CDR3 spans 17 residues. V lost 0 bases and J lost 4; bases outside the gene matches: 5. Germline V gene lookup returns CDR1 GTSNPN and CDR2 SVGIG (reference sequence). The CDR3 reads CAWSVRRTSGGADTQYF. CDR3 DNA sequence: TGTGCCTGGAGTGTAAGGAGGACTAGCGGGGGGGCAGATACGCAGTATTTT.

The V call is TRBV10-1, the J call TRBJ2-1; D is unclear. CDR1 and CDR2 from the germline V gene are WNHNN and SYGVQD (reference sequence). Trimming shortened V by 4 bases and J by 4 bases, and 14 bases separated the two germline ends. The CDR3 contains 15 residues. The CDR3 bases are TGCGCCAGCAGTGTAGGACCCTATGGATACAATGAGCAGTTCTTC. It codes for CASSVGPYGYNEQFF.

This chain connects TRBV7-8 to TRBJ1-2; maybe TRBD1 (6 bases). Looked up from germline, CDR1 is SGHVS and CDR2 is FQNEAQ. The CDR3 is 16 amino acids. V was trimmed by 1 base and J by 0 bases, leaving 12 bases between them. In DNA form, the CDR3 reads TGTGCCAGCAGCTTAGGGGGGGCTGGGGCTAACTATGGCTACACCTTC. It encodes CASSLGGAGANYGYTF. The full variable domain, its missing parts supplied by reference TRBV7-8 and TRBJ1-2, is GAGVSQSPRYKVAKRGQDVALRCDPISGHVSLFWYQQALGQGPEFLTYFQNEAQLDKSGLPSDRFFAERPEGSVSTLKIQRTQQEDSAVYLCASSLGGAGANYGYTFGSGTRLTVV.

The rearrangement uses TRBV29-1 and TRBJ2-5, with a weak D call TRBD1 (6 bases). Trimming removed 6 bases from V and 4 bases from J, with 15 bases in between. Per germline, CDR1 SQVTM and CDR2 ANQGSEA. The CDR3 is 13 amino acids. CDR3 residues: CSVQDLGGETQYF. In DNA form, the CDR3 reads TGCAGCGTCCAGGACCTAGGGGGAGAGACCCAGTACTTC.

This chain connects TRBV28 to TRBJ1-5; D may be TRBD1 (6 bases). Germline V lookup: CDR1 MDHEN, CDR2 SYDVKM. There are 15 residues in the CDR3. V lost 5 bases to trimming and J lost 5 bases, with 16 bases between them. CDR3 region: CASSQPAQGYQPQHF. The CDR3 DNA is TGTGCCAGCAGTCAACCGGCACAGGGTTATCAGCCCCAGCATTTT.

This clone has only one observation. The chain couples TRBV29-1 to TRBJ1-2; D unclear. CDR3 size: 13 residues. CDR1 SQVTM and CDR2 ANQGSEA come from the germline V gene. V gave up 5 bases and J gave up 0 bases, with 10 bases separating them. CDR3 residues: CSVYSQPNYGYTF. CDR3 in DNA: TGCAGCGTTTATAGTCAGCCTAACTATGGCTACACCTTC.

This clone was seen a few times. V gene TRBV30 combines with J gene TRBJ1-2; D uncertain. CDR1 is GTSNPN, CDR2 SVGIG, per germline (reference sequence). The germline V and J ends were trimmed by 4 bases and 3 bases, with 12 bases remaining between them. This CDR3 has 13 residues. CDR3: CAWKPRPDYGYTF. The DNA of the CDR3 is TGTGCCTGGAAACCCCGACCGGACTATGGCTACACCTTC.

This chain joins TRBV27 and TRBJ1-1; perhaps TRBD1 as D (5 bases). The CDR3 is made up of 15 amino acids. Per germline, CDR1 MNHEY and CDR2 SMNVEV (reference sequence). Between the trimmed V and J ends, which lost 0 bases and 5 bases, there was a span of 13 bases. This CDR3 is CASSLSLPGWTEAFF. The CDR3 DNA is TGTGCCAGCAGTTTATCGTTGCCAGGGTGGACTGAAGCTTTCTTT.

The CDR3 loop reads CATSRQLGGGPYEQYF. In DNA form, the CDR3 reads TGTGCCACCAGCAGACAGTTAGGGGGGGGACCCTACGAGCAGTACTTC. This rearrangement joins TRBV15 to TRBJ2-7, with a possible D match to TRBD2 (7 bases). CDR1 and CDR2 from the germline V gene are LNHNV and YYDKDF (reference sequence). This CDR3 is 16 amino acids long. V lost 2 bases to trimming and J lost 2 bases, with 16 bases between them.

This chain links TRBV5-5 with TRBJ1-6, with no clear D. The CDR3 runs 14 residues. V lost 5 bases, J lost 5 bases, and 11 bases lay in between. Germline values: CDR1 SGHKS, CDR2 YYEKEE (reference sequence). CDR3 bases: TGTGCCAGCAGGAGGGTCGCTAATAATTCACCCCTCCACTTT. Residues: CASRRVANNSPLHF.

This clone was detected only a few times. The CDR3 here is CASSTGAQGSQPQHF. The CDR3 DNA reads TGTGCCAGCAGTACCGGGGCCCAGGGCAGTCAGCCCCAGCATTTT. The chain uses TRBV6-1 and TRBJ1-5, with D maybe TRBD1 (5 bases). The V gene lost 5 bases and the J gene lost 6 bases, with 17 bases spanning the gap. This CDR3 is 15 amino acids long. Germline V gene sequence: CDR1 MNHNS, CDR2 SASEGT.

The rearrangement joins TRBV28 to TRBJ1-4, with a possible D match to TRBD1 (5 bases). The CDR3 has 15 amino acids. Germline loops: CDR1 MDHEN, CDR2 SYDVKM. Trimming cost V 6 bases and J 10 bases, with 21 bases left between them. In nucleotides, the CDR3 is TGTGCCAGCAGGTCCGCCGGGACCCTGGGGGTAAAACTGTTTTTT. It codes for CASRSAGTLGVKLFF. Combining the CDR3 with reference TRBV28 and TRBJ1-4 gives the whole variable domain DVKVTQSSRYLVKRTGEKVFLECVQDMDHENMFWYRQDPGLGLRLIYFSYDVKMKEKGDIPEGYSVSREKKERFSLILESASTNQTSMYLCASRSAGTLGVKLFFGSGTQLSVL.

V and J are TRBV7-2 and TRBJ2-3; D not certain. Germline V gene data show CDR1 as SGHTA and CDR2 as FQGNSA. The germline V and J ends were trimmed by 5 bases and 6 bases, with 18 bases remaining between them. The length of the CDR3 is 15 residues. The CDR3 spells CASSLPQVGGDTQYF. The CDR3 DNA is TGTGCCAGCAGCCTCCCCCAAGTGGGCGGTGATACGCAGTATTTT.

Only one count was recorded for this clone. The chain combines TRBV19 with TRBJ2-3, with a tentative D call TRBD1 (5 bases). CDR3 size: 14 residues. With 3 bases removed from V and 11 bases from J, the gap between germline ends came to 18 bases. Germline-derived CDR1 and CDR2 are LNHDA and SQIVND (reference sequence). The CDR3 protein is CASSMVSRGPQQYF. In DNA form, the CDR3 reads TGTGCCAGTAGTATGGTCAGTAGGGGCCCTCAGCAGTATTTT.

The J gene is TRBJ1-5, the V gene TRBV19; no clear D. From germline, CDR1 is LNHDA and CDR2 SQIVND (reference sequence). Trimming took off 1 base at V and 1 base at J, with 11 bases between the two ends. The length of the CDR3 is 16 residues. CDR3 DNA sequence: TGTGCCAGTAGTATAGTAGGCCAGTCGAGCAATCAGCCCCAGCATTTT. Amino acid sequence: CASSIVGQSSNQPQHF.

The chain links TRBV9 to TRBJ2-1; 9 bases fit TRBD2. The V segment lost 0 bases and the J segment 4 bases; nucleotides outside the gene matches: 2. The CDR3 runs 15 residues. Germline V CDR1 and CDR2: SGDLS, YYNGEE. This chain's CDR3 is CASSVGGGVYNEQFF. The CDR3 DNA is TGTGCCAGCAGCGTAGGCGGGGGGGTATACAATGAGCAGTTCTTC.

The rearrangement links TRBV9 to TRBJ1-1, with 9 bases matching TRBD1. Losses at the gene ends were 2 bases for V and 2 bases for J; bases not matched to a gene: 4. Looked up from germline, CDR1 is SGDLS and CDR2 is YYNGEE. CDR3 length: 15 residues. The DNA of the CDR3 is TGTGCCAGCAGCGTGGGACAGGGACACAACACTGAAGCTTTCTTT. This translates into CASSVGQGHNTEAFF.

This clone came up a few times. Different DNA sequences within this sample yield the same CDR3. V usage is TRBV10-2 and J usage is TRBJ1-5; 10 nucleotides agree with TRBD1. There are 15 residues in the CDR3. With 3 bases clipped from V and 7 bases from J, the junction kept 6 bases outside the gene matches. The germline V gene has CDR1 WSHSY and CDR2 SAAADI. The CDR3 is CASSDQDRGNQPQHF. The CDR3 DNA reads TGCGCCAGCAGTGACCAGGACAGGGGGAACCAGCCCCAGCATTTT.